This T cell receptor beta chain was sequenced in a study of neurological immune-mediated disorders. 5'RACE employing 10-nucleotide random UMIs yielded the cDNA. Each CDR3 protein is one row after TCRdb ran MiXCR on the 5' RACE reads. The data contain tens of thousands of distinct CDR3 sequences, about 3.4% of them singletons. CDR3 size: 13 residues. Trimming removed 7 bases from V and 0 bases from J, with 4 bases in between. Points from the study as a whole: The highest TCR clonal expansion occurred in HTLV-1-associated myelopathy; multiple sclerosis fell below healthy controls.

This clonotype occurred many times. Its specificity is not known. J is TRBJ2-6 and V is TRBV12-3 or TRBV12-4; no definite D call. The sample comprised PBMCs. The receptor was isolated from a man aged 35-49 years with multiple sclerosis. CDR3: CASTGSGANVLTF. The CDR3 DNA sequence: TGTGCCAGCACCGGCTCTGGGGCCAACGTCCTGACTTTC.